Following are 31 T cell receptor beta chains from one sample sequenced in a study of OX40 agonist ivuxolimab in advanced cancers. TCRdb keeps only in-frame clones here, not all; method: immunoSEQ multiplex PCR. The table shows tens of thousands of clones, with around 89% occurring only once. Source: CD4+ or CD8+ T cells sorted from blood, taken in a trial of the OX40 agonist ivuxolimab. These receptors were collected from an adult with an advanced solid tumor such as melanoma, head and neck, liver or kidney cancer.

The CDR3 DNA reads TGTGCCAGTAGTATAGCATCGGGGGAAGGTACGCAGTATTTT. This sequence encodes CASSIASGEGTQYF. This chain connects TRBV19 to TRBJ2-3, with a weak D call TRBD2 (6 bases). The CDR3 totals 14 residues. Trimming shortened V by 1 base and J by 8 bases, and 13 bases separated the two germline ends. The V gene's germline CDR1 is LNHDA and CDR2 SQIVND (reference sequence).

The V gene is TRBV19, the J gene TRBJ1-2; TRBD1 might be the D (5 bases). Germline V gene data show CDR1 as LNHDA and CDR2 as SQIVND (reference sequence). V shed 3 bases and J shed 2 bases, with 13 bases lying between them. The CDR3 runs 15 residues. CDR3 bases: TGTGCCAGTAGTATCCAGGCAGGGCCAAACTATGGCTACACCTTC. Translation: CASSIQAGPNYGYTF.

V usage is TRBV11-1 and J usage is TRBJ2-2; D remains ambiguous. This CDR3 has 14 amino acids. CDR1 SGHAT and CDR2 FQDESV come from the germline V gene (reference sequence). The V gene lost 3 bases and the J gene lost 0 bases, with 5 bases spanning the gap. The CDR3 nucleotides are TGTGCCAGCAGCTTGGGCACGAACACCGGGGAGCTGTTTTTT. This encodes CASSLGTNTGELFF.

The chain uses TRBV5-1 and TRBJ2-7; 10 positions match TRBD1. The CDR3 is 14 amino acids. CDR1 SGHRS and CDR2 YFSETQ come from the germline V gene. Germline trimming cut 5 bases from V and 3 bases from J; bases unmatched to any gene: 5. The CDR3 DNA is TGCGCCAGCAGAGTCGACAGGGGGCTCTACGAGCAGTACTTC. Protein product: CASRVDRGLYEQYF.

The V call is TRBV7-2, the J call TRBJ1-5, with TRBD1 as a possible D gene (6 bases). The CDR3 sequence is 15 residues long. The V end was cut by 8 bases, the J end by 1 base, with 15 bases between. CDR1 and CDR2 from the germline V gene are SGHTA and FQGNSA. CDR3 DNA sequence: TGTGCCAGCGGTATAGGCGGGGGCAGCAATCAGCCCCAGCATTTT. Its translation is CASGIGGGSNQPQHF.

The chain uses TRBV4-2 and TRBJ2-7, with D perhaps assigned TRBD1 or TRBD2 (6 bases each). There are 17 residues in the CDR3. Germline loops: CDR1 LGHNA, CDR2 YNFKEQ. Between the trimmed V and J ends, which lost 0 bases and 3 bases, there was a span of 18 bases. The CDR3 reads CASSQDLGGGNFYEQYF. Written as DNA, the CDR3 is TGTGCCAGCAGCCAAGATTTAGGAGGGGGGAATTTCTACGAGCAGTACTTC.

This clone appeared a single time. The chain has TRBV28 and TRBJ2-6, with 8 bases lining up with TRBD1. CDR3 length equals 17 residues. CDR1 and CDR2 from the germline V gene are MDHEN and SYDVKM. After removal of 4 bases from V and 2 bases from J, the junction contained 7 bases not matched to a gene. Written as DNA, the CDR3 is TGTGCCAGCAGTTACGGACAGGGATTCGCTGGGGCCAACGTCCTGACTTTC. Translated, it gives CASSYGQGFAGANVLTF.

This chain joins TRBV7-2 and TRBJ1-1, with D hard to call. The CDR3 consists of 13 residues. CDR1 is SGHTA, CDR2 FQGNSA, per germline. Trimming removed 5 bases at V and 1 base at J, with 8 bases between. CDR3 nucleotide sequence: TGTGCCAGCAGCCAACAAACGAACACTGAAGCTTTCTTT. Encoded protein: CASSQQTNTEAFF.

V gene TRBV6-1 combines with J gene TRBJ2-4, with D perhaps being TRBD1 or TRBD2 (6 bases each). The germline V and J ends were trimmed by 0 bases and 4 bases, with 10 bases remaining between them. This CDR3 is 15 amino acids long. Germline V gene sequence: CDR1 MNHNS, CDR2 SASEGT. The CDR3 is CASSEAGAGKNIQYF. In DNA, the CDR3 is TGTGCCAGCAGTGAAGCGGGGGCGGGGAAAAACATTCAGTACTTC.

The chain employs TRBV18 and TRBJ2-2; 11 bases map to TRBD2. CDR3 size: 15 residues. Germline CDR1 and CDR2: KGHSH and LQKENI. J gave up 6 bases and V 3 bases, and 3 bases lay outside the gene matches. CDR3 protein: CASSPLAGGSGELFF. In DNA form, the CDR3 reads TGTGCCAGCTCACCCCTAGCGGGAGGTTCCGGGGAGCTGTTTTTT.

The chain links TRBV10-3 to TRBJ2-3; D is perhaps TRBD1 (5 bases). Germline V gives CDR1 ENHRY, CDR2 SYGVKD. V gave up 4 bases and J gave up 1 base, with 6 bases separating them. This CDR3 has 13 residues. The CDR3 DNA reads TGTGCCATCAGTGGGGGCGGCACAGATACGCAGTATTTT. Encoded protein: CAISGGGTDTQYF.

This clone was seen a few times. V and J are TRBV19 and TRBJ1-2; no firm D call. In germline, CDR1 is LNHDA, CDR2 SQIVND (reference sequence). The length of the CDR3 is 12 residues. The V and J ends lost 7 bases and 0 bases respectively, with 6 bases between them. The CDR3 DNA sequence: TGTGCCAGTAAGGAATCTAACTATGGCTACACCTTC. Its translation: CASKESNYGYTF.

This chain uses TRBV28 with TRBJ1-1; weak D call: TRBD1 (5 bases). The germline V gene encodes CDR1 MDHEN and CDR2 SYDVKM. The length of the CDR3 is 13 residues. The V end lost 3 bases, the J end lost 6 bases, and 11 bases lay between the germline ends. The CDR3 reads CASSLAGIPEAFF. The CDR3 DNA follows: TGTGCCAGCAGTTTGGCAGGGATCCCTGAAGCTTTCTTT.

The CDR3: CASSPLGSGTHNEQFF. The CDR3 DNA reads as TGTGCCAGCAGTCCCCTGGGTAGCGGGACCCACAATGAGCAGTTCTTC. The chain combines TRBV28 with TRBJ2-1, with 8 bases identical to TRBD2. Germline loops: CDR1 MDHEN, CDR2 SYDVKM. The CDR3 contains 16 residues. J was trimmed by 5 bases and V by 5 bases; bases with no gene match: 11.

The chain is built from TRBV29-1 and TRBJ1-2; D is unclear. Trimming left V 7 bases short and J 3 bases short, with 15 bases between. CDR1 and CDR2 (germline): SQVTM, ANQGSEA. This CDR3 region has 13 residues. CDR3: CSGGQEADYGYTF. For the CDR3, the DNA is TGCAGCGGAGGGCAGGAGGCGGACTATGGCTACACCTTC.

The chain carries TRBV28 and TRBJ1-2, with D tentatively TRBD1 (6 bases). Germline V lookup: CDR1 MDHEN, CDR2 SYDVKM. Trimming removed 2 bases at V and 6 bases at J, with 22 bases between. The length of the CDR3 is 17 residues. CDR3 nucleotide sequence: TGTGCCAGCAGTTTAGGTGGGACGGGGGCTCTTTCTAATGGCTACACCTTC. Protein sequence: CASSLGGTGALSNGYTF.

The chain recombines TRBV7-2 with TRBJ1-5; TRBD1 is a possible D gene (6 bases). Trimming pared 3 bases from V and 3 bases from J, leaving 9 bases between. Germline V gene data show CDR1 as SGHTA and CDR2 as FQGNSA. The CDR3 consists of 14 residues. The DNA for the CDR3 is TGTGCCAGCAGCTTGGACAGCGCCAATCAGCCCCAGCATTTT. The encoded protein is CASSLDSANQPQHF.

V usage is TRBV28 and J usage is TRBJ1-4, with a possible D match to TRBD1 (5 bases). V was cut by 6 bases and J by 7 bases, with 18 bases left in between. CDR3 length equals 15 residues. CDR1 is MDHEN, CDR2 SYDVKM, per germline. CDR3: CASRPPGTQLEKLFF. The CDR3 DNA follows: TGTGCCAGCAGACCCCCCGGGACCCAACTTGAAAAACTGTTTTTT.

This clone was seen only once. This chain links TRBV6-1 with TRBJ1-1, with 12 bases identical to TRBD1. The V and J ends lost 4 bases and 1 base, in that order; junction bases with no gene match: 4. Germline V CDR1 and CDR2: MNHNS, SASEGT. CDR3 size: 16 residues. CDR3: CASSAGTGGANTEAFF. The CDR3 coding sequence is TGTGCCAGCAGTGCAGGGACAGGGGGCGCGAACACTGAAGCTTTCTTT.

Written as DNA, the CDR3 is TGTGCCAGCAGTTCCAGCCAGGGGTCGAACACTGAAGCTTTCTTT. Protein: CASSSSQGSNTEAFF. The J gene is TRBJ1-1, the V gene TRBV6-6; tentatively, D is TRBD1 (6 bases). Germline loops: CDR1 MNHNY, CDR2 SVGAGI (reference sequence). With 4 bases removed from V and 1 base from J, the gap between germline ends came to 13 bases. The CDR3 contains 15 residues.

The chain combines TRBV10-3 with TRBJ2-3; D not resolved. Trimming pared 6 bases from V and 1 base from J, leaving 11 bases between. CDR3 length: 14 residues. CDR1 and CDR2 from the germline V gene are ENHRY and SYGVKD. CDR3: CAIRTRSRTDTQYF. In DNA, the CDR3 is TGTGCCATCAGAACTCGTTCGCGCACAGATACGCAGTATTTT.

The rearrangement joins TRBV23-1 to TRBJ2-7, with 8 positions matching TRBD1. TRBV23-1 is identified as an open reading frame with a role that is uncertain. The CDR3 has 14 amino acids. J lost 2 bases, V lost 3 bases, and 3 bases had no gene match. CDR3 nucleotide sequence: TGCGCCAGCAGTCAGGGGGACAGGACCTACGAGCAGTACTTC. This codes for CASSQGDRTYEQYF.

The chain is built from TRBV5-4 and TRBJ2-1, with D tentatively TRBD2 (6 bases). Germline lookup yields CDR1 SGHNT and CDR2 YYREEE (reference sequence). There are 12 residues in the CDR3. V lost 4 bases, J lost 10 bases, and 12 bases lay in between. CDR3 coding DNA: TGTGCCAGCAGCGCGGACCGGGGGGAGCAGTTCTTC. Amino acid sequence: CASSADRGEQFF.

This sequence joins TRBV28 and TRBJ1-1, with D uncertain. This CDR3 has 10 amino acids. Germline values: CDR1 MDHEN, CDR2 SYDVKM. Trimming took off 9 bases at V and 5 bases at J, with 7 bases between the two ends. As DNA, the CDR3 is TGTGCCAGTCGACGTACTGAAGCTTTCTTT. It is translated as CASRRTEAFF.

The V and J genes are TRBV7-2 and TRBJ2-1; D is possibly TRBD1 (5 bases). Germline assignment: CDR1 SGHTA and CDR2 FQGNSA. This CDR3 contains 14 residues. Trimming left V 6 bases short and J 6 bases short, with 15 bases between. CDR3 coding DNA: TGTGCCAGCAGAATACAGGATCTTTCCAATGAGCAGTTCTTC. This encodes CASRIQDLSNEQFF.

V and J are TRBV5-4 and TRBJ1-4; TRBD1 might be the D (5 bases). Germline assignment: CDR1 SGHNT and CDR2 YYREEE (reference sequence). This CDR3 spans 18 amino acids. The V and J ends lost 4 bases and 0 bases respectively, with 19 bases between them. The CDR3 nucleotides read TGTGCCAGCAGCCCGGGAGGGGCCCGCCGTGCAACTAATGAAAAACTGTTTTTT. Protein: CASSPGGARRATNEKLFF.

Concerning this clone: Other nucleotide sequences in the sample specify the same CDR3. The CDR3 DNA reads TGTGCCAGCAGCCAGACGATCCAAGAGACCCAGTACTTC. Residues: CASSQTIQETQYF. The chain uses TRBV14 and TRBJ2-5; D not resolved. The CDR3 is made up of 13 amino acids. Germline V gene sequence: CDR1 SGHDN, CDR2 FVKESK. V lost 3 bases and J 1 base, leaving 6 bases between the germline ends.

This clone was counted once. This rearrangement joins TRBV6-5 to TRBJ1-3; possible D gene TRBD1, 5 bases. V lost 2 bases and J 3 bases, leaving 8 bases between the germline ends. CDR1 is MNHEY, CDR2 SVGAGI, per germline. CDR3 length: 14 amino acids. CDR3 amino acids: CASSYGQGGNTIYF. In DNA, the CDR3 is TGTGCCAGCAGTTACGGGCAGGGTGGAAACACCATATATTTT.

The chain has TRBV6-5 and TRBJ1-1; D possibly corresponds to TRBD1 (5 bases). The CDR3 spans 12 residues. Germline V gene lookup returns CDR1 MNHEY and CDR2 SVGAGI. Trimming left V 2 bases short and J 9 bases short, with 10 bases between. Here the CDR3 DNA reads TGTGCCAGCAGTTACGGAACAGGCAAAGCTTTCTTT. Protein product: CASSYGTGKAFF.

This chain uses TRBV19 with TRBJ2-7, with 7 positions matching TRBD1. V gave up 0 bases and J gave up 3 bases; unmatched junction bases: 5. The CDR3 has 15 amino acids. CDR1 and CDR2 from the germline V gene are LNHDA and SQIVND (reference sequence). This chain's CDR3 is CASSIDLGQSYEQYF. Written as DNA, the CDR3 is TGTGCCAGTAGTATAGATTTGGGACAGAGCTACGAGCAGTACTTC.

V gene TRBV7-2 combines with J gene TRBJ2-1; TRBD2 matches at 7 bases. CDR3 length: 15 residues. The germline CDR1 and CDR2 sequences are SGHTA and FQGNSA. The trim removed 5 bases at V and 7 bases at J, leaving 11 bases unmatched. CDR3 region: CASSPPGLAVNEQFF. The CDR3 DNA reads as TGTGCCAGCAGCCCCCCCGGCCTAGCGGTAAATGAGCAGTTCTTC.